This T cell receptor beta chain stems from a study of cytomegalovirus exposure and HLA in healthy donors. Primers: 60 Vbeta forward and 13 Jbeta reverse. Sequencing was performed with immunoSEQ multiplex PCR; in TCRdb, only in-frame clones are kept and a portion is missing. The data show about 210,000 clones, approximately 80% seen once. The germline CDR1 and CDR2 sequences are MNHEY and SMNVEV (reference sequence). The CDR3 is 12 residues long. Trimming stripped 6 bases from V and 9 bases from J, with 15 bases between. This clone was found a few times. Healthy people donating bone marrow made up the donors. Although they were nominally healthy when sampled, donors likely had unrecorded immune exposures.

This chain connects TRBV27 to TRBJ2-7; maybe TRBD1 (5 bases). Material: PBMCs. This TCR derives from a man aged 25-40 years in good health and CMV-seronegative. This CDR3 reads CASSPRGRAQYF. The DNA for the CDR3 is TGTGCCAGCAGCCCCCGCGGCAGGGCGCAGTACTTC.